The present T cell receptor (beta chain) was sequenced within a study of T-cell memory formation after mild COVID-19 (dated by TCRdb to the early 2020s). About the study as a whole: TCR sequence clusters from the two donors were largely donor specific. Two young, previously healthy adult volunteers made up the cohort, one male and one female. Longitudinal TCRalpha and TCRbeta repertoire sequencing tracked T-cell clones expanding and contracting after mild COVID-19 in two donors. Overall study outcomes, separate from this receptor: Only two mild cases were covered in the study, and larger cohorts including severe cases with pre-infection samples were considered necessary. Whether the second-wave clones peaking on day 37 were SARS-CoV-2 specific was not confirmed. From day 15 to 85, contracting clones showed balanced CD4/CD8 phenotypes, whereas a second wave of clones that expanded from day 15 to 37 leaned towards CD4+. Contracting CD4+ clones were found mainly in CM and EM memory subsets, while CD8+ clones were enriched in EMRA. The detection of some responding clones in pre-infection memory suggests that pre-existing cross-reactive memory T cells joined the SARS-CoV-2 response.

The sequencing machine was an Illumina NovaSeq 6000. TCRalpha and TCRbeta cDNA libraries were constructed by 5'RACE with constant-segment primers, with sample barcodes and unique molecular identifiers being introduced. Trizol reagent was used to extract RNA from every sample. Libraries were amplified in two PCR steps, with a second sample barcode and Illumina TruSeq adapters added in the second step. The libraries were sequenced on an Illumina NovaSeq using 2 x 150 bp paired-end reads. Per the authors' processing: Reads were demultiplexed and collapsed into UMI-guided consensus sequences with migec v1.2.7. Using mixcr v2.1.11, UMI consensuses were aligned to TRA and TRB V and J templates and then assembled into clonotypes. A clonotype was counted as expanded or contracted only if both edgeR and NoisET called the change significant, with noise models trained on biological replicates. For edgeR calls, the cutoffs were a false discovery rate-adjusted p below 0.01 and a log2 fold-change threshold of 1. As an exploratory analysis of dynamics, max-normalized trajectories of the 1000 most abundant clonotypes were examined with PCA combined with hierarchical clustering. Each responding clone was given a CD4 or CD8 phenotype based on the CD4+ and CD8+ repertoires, which had been sequenced separately. TCRdb took the public reads, trimmed them with fastp at Q25, ran MiXCR for clone calling and kept in-frame beta chains. Rows with one shared CDR3 protein collapse into an entry with the most common genes and DNA. TCRdb, not the original authors, processed these V and J calls. Here the sample has roughly 410,000 distinct CDR3 sequences; 24% occur a single time. The ten top clones hold around 8.8% of the sample.

This clonotype appeared once. No antigen is known for it. No base quality information exists; no much larger clone differs at one position. Ficoll-Paque density gradient centrifugation was the method used to isolate PBMCs. The CDR3 has 14 amino acids, counting the end cysteine and phenylalanine. The DNA shown is the 42-base CDR3, in frame from base 1. V lost 6 bases and J lost 5 bases; the stretch between them is 14 bases long. Taken from the germline V gene, the CDR1 and CDR2 loops are SNHLY and FYNNEI. This clonotype was sampled from an adult woman who had mild COVID-19 (a few samples of this study predate the infection). The sample titles of this study are shuffled in the database, so cell type and time point are left out; the donor was told from shared clones. The V and J genes are TRBV2 and TRBJ1-5, with TRBD1 as a weak D call on 6 bases. What was sequenced was PBMCs or a T cell subset sorted from them (not recorded which). The base sequence is TGTGCCAGCAGCTTCGGAGGGGGATATCAGCCCCAGCATTTT. This gives the protein CASSFGGGYQPQHF.